The T cell receptor beta chain described here comes from a study of T cells in Graves' hyperthyroidism and ophthalmopathy. Study-level background: Any treatment followed the collection of peripheral blood at initial diagnosis. Notes on the study in general: Blood also showed most of the thyroid clonotypes that were expanded above 0.001. It was a median roughly six months before onset that the model predicted ophthalmopathy.

Amplification yielded TCR beta CDR3 regions, with RNA transcripts as the source. Primed by the HTBI set, a first-round RT-PCR was run on the TCR CDR3. TCRdb redid the calling of the multiplex PCR reads with MiXCR, one entry per CDR3 protein. The sample has 600,000 or so distinct CDR3 sequences, approximately 14% seen once; the top ten hold about 6.6%. PBMCs were collected from a roughly 10 ml volume of fresh peripheral blood. This clonotype was seen repeatedly, ten times or more. Its target is unknown. The CDR3 loop spans 15 amino acids. The V and J ends lost 4 bases and 2 bases, in that order; junction bases with no gene match: 5.

This TCR was recovered from a young woman with Graves' ophthalmopathy. This chain uses TRBV12-3 or TRBV12-4 with TRBJ2-7; 10 nucleotides align to TRBD1. Sequenced: blood. CDR3 bases: TGTGCCAGCAGTTATCCGGGACAGGGGACCTACGAGCAGTACTTC. This translates into CASSYPGQGTYEQYF.